The 28 T cell receptor beta chains in this list originate from one sample, sequenced in a study of tissue T cells after allogeneic stem cell transplantation. Produced via immunoSEQ multiplex PCR; TCRdb's table is partial and in-frame only. This sample has 25,000 to 30,000 clones, with 91% found just once. The starting material was blood, obtained before transplantation. The receptors stem from a male donor at least 60 years old who later had graft-versus-host disease after an allogeneic stem cell transplant.

This chain uses TRBV2 with TRBJ2-7, with 8 nucleotides matching TRBD2. V gave up 2 bases and J gave up 5 bases; unmatched junction bases: 2. This CDR3 is 13 amino acids long. CDR1 and CDR2 (germline): SNHLY, FYNNEI. The CDR3 region is CASSEREGNEQYF. The CDR3 coding sequence is TGTGCCAGCAGTGAACGGGAGGGGAACGAGCAGTACTTC.

This rearrangement joins TRBV28 to TRBJ2-5; 7 bases agree with TRBD1. J was trimmed by 6 bases and V by 4 bases; bases with no gene match: 20. Germline CDR1 MDHEN, CDR2 SYDVKM. The CDR3 is 18 residues long. CDR3 loop: CASSSLQGRPPKAKTQYF. CDR3 in DNA: TGTGCCAGCAGTTCCCTACAGGGGCGACCACCTAAAGCTAAGACCCAGTACTTC.

This rearrangement joins TRBV28 to TRBJ2-1; the D is unclear. Looked up from germline, CDR1 is MDHEN and CDR2 is SYDVKM. This CDR3 has 13 amino acids. The V end lost 6 bases, the J end lost 1 base, and 7 bases lay between the germline ends. CDR3 residues: CASRGTSYNEQFF. The CDR3 region has the DNA TGTGCCAGCAGGGGTACTTCCTACAATGAGCAGTTCTTC. The whole variable domain, filled in from reference TRBV28 and TRBJ2-1, reads DVKVTQSSRYLVKRTGEKVFLECVQDMDHENMFWYRQDPGLGLRLIYFSYDVKMKEKGDIPEGYSVSREKKERFSLILESASTNQTSMYLCASRGTSYNEQFFGPGTRLTVL.

The chain carries TRBV29-1 and TRBJ2-7; D possibly corresponds to TRBD1 (6 bases). Germline V CDR1 and CDR2: SQVTM, ANQGSEA. The V end was cut by 5 bases, the J end by 2 bases, with 10 bases between. CDR3 size: 12 residues. This CDR3 reads CSVQGRTYEQYF. CDR3 sequence (DNA): TGCAGCGTTCAGGGGCGCACCTACGAGCAGTACTTC.

The chain recombines TRBV5-6 with TRBJ2-7, with 8 bases that match TRBD1. The V gene's germline CDR1 is SGHDT and CDR2 YYEEEE. Trimming took 1 base from V and 7 from J; bases not matched to a gene: 10. This CDR3 is built from 15 residues. The CDR3 is CASSLSRGRVNEQYF. CDR3 DNA sequence: TGTGCCAGCAGCTTGTCCAGGGGGCGCGTCAATGAGCAGTACTTC.

As DNA, the CDR3 is TGTGCCAGTTATCGGGCAGGCCACTATGGCTACACCTTC. Protein: CASYRAGHYGYTF. The V call is TRBV9, the J call TRBJ1-2; D gene uncertain. CDR1 and CDR2 from the germline V gene are SGDLS and YYNGEE. V was clipped by 8 bases and J by 3 bases, with 14 bases between them. The CDR3 is made up of 13 amino acids.

This clone is a singleton in its sample. The V gene is TRBV7-3, the J gene TRBJ1-5; D not certain. V lost 4 bases and J 5 bases, leaving 24 bases between the germline ends. This CDR3 has 18 residues. The germline V gene encodes CDR1 SGHTA and CDR2 FQGTGA. The CDR3 sequence: CASSSVGIIRDRDQPQHF. CDR3 DNA sequence: TGTGCCAGCAGCTCCGTTGGGATAATCCGGGATAGAGATCAGCCCCAGCATTTT.

There are a few counts of this clone. The chain recombines TRBV7-9 with TRBJ1-1; tentative D call: TRBD1 (5 bases). Germline lookup yields CDR1 SEHNR and CDR2 FQNEAQ (reference sequence). This CDR3 region has 14 residues. Trimming left V 5 bases short and J 0 bases short, with 10 bases between. The CDR3 here is CASSRGRLNTEAFF. The DNA for the CDR3 is TGTGCCAGCAGCCGGGGACGGTTGAACACTGAAGCTTTCTTT.

This rearrangement joins TRBV3-1 (or the pseudogene TRBV3-2) to TRBJ1-6; weak D call: TRBD1 (5 bases). Germline V gene sequence: CDR1 LGHDT, CDR2 YNNKEL (reference sequence). This CDR3 comprises 12 residues. Trimming removed 0 bases at V and 13 bases at J, with 7 bases between. In DNA form, the CDR3 reads TGTGCCAGCAGCCAAGAACAGGACCCCCTCCACTTT. The encoded protein is CASSQEQDPLHF.

V gene TRBV25-1 combines with J gene TRBJ1-1; 10 nucleotides match TRBD1. Germline V gives CDR1 MGHDK, CDR2 SYGVNS. CDR3 length: 15 residues. With 8 bases clipped from V and 4 bases from J, the junction kept 10 bases outside the gene matches. CDR3 nucleotide sequence: TGTGCCAGCCGAGGACAGGGGGTATGGGTCACTGAAGCTTTCTTT. As protein: CASRGQGVWVTEAFF.

Here the CDR3 DNA reads TGCGCCAGCAGCCGTCAGGGGTTGGACACCGGGGAGCTGTTTTTT. Translation gives CASSRQGLDTGELFF. The chain combines TRBV5-1 with TRBJ2-2; tentatively, D is TRBD1 (6 bases). This CDR3 spans 15 amino acids. Trimming pared 4 bases from V and 3 bases from J, leaving 13 bases between. Germline V CDR1 and CDR2: SGHRS, YFSETQ.

V and J are TRBV7-9 and TRBJ1-4, with a weak D call TRBD1 (5 bases). The CDR3 extends over 15 amino acids. Trimming stripped 3 bases from V and 8 bases from J, with 16 bases between. CDR1 SEHNR and CDR2 FQNEAQ come from the germline V gene (reference sequence). CDR3 nucleotide sequence: TGTGCCAGCAGCTTCCCCGGCAGGGTTGGGGAAAAACTGTTTTTT. It specifies CASSFPGRVGEKLFF.

J is TRBJ2-3 and V is TRBV18; possibly TRBD1 for D (6 bases). The germline V and J ends were trimmed by 3 bases and 2 bases, with 9 bases remaining between them. The CDR3 covers 14 residues. Germline CDR1 and CDR2: KGHSH and LQKENI. The CDR3 nucleotides are TGTGCCAGCTCACCCGGACAGACCACAGATACGCAGTATTTT. Amino acids: CASSPGQTTDTQYF.

The V and J genes are TRBV9 and TRBJ2-2; the match to TRBD1 covers 9 bases. Germline lookup yields CDR1 SGDLS and CDR2 YYNGEE. CDR3 length equals 15 residues. The V gene end was trimmed by 4 bases and the J gene end by 5 bases; junction bases not matched to a gene: 6. The CDR3 nucleotides are TGTGCCAGCAGCTTGGGACAGGGAGGGACCGGGGAGCTGTTTTTT. Residues: CASSLGQGGTGELFF. Supplemented by reference TRBV9 and TRBJ2-2, the full variable domain reads DSGVTQTPKHLITATGQRVTLRCSPRSGDLSVYWYQQSLDQGLQFLIQYYNGEERAKGNILERFSAQQFPDLHSELNLSSLELGDSALYFCASSLGQGGTGELFFGEGSRLTVL.

The CDR3 sequence is CASSPGPNRPLHF. DNA for the CDR3: TGTGCCAGCAGCCCTGGGCCAAATCGCCCCCTCCACTTT. V usage is TRBV11-2 and J usage is TRBJ1-6; D unresolved. V gave up 5 bases and J gave up 13 bases, with 15 bases separating them. Germline CDR1 reads SGHAT; CDR2 reads FQNNGV. The CDR3 is 13 residues long.

This rearrangement joins TRBV3-1 (or the pseudogene TRBV3-2) to TRBJ1-5; D not resolved. Germline V gene sequence: CDR1 LGHDT, CDR2 YNNKEL (reference sequence). With 3 bases removed from V and 0 bases from J, the gap between germline ends came to 6 bases. The CDR3 runs 14 residues. The DNA for the CDR3 is TGTGCCAGCAGCCAGCGACATAGCAATCAGCCCCAGCATTTT. This gives the protein CASSQRHSNQPQHF.

This CDR3 is CASSPSEGSNQPQHF. For the CDR3, the DNA is TGTGCCAGCAGTCCGTCCGAAGGGTCCAATCAGCCCCAGCATTTT. The gene calls are TRBV6-6 and TRBJ1-5; D gene ambiguous. Germline V lookup: CDR1 MNHNY, CDR2 SVGAGI (reference sequence). V dropped 5 bases and J dropped 3 bases, with 14 bases sitting between them. The CDR3 totals 15 residues.

The chain is built from TRBV4-1 and TRBJ1-3; D ambiguous. Germline assignment: CDR1 MGHRA and CDR2 YSYEKL. V dropped 2 bases and J dropped 4 bases, with 15 bases sitting between them. The CDR3 is 16 amino acids. The CDR3 reads CASSQTPGERGNTIYF. DNA of the CDR3: TGCGCCAGCAGCCAAACCCCCGGGGAGAGAGGAAACACCATATATTTT.

The rearrangement links TRBV7-2 to TRBJ2-4; perhaps D is TRBD1 or TRBD2 (6 bases each). Per germline, CDR1 SGHTA and CDR2 FQGNSA. This CDR3 is 17 amino acids long. V was shortened by 5 bases and J by 6 bases, with 23 bases between the two germline ends. CDR3 in DNA: TGTGCCAGCAGCCGTAGATTACAGGGAGGTACCAGAAACATTCAGTACTTC. This gives the protein CASSRRLQGGTRNIQYF.

The gene calls are TRBV2 and TRBJ1-1; D is possibly TRBD1 (5 bases). CDR3 size: 14 residues. Trimming removed 10 bases at V and 0 bases at J, with 15 bases between. CDR1 and CDR2 from the germline V gene are SNHLY and FYNNEI. The CDR3 DNA sequence: TGTGCCACCCTATTACAGGCCATGAACACTGAAGCTTTCTTT. Translation gives CATLLQAMNTEAFF.

The rearrangement joins TRBV3-1 (or the pseudogene TRBV3-2) to TRBJ2-4, with D hard to call. Trimming stripped 1 base from V and 0 bases from J, with 10 bases between. The CDR3 has 16 residues. The V gene's germline CDR1 is LGHDT and CDR2 YNNKEL (reference sequence). The CDR3 is CASSQGGRLAKNIQYF. CDR3 bases: TGTGCCAGCAGCCAAGGAGGAAGACTAGCCAAAAACATTCAGTACTTC.

The genes are TRBV30 and TRBJ2-3; 7 bases match TRBD1. The V gene end was trimmed by 3 bases and the J gene end by 7 bases; junction bases not matched to a gene: 4. The CDR3 spans 12 residues. Germline V gives CDR1 GTSNPN, CDR2 SVGIG (reference sequence). The CDR3 nucleotides are TGTGCCTGGAGCGGGACAGTCCATACGCAGTATTTT. Protein product: CAWSGTVHTQYF.

The chain is built from TRBV24-1 and TRBJ2-2; D possibly corresponds to TRBD1 (6 bases). The CDR3 consists of 13 residues. The germline CDR1 and CDR2 sequences are KGHDR and SFDVKD. Trimming pared 7 bases from V and 6 bases from J, leaving 11 bases between. The CDR3 is CATRGKGAGELFF. The CDR3 DNA sequence: TGTGCCACCAGAGGAAAGGGGGCCGGGGAGCTGTTTTTT.

The chain uses TRBV24-1 and TRBJ2-3, with 7 nucleotides matching TRBD1. The CDR3 spans 16 residues. Trimming cost V 2 bases and J 0 bases; bases outside gene matches: 4. Germline V gene sequence: CDR1 KGHDR, CDR2 SFDVKD. Here the CDR3 DNA reads TGTGCCACCAGTGATTCCGGGACAGCAAGCACAGATACGCAGTATTTT. This sequence encodes CATSDSGTASTDTQYF.

The gene calls are TRBV6-5 and TRBJ1-5; D is uncertain. Trimming pared 6 bases from V and 1 base from J, leaving 7 bases between. The CDR3 length is 13 residues. Germline-derived CDR1 and CDR2 are MNHEY and SVGAGI. Here the CDR3 reads CASRDGSNQPQHF. For the CDR3, the DNA is TGTGCCAGCAGGGACGGCAGCAATCAGCCCCAGCATTTT.

This clone was detected once. The V call is TRBV5-5, the J call TRBJ2-1; D is unresolved. This CDR3 contains 16 residues. CDR1 is SGHKS and CDR2 is YYEKEE in the germline V gene (reference sequence). Trimming removed 0 bases at V and 5 bases at J, with 15 bases between. CDR3 sequence reads: CASSLGVGRLNNEQFF. CDR3 in DNA: TGTGCCAGCAGCTTGGGAGTGGGCAGGTTGAACAATGAGCAGTTCTTC.

The chain combines TRBV2 with TRBJ1-5; D perhaps matches TRBD1 (5 bases). Germline values: CDR1 SNHLY, CDR2 FYNNEI. The CDR3 has 11 amino acids. Trimming took 3 bases from V and 14 from J, leaving 11 bases between them. CDR3 coding DNA: TGTGCCAGCAGTGATGGGACGCCAAAGCATTTT. Its protein is CASSDGTPKHF.

The gene calls are TRBV18 and TRBJ1-4; TRBD1 might be the D (5 bases). This CDR3 spans 15 amino acids. Germline loops: CDR1 KGHSH, CDR2 LQKENI. Trimming stripped 3 bases from V and 5 bases from J, with 13 bases between. This CDR3 reads CASSPGAAWNEKLFF. The CDR3 bases are TGTGCCAGCTCACCTGGGGCAGCATGGAATGAAAAACTGTTTTTT.